The text below deals with one T cell receptor (beta chain). Authors' methods: Amplified reference gene primers provided the basis for estimating nucleated cell counts. The table came from immunoSEQ multiplex PCR; TCRdb's copy has only in-frame clones and leaves some out. Clonal size and the V and J genes are those of that table, whereas D and trimming came from the DNA. The data contain 300,000 to 450,000 clones, 80% to 90% of them seen just once; the ten biggest clones take up around 1.9%. The study assigned cohorts using participant-reported clinical history. This sample was included in a study of blood T cell repertoires in COVID-19. Study-level background: The origin of the acute and convalescent COVID-19 samples was the United States, Italy and Spain. The cDNA or gDNA used as material had been derived from T cells, B-cell-depleted T cells, or PBMCs.

The CDR3 contains 14 residues. The V end was cut by 1 base, the J end by 4 bases, with 10 bases between. CDR1 is SGHTA, CDR2 FQGNSA, per germline. Material for sequencing was PBMCs or T cells enriched from blood (not recorded which). The TCR was taken from a man aged 40-55 years in a cohort exposed to, infected with or recovered from COVID-19 (not recorded which). The chain combines TRBV7-2 with TRBJ1-2; D is ambiguous. This chain's CDR3 is CASSLVPDIYGYTF. The CDR3, as DNA: TGTGCCAGCAGCTTAGTACCAGACATCTATGGCTACACCTTC.